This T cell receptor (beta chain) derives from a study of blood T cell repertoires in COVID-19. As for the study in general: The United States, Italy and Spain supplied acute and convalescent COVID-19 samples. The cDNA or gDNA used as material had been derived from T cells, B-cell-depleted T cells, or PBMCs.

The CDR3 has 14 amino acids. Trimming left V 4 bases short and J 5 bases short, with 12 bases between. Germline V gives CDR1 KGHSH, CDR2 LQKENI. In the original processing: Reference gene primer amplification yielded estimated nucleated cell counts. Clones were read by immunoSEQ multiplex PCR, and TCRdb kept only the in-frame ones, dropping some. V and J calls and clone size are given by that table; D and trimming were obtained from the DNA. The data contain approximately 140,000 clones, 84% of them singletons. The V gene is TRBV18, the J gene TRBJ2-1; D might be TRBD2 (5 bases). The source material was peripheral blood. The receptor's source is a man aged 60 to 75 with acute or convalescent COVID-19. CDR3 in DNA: TGTGCCAGCTCACTTTTTGGGAGTGACAATGAGCAGTTCTTC. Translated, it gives CASSLFGSDNEQFF.